These T cell receptor beta chains were read from a single sample in a study of T cell responses to AZD1222 COVID-19 vaccine. This table comes from immunoSEQ multiplex PCR, and its TCRdb copy is limited to in-frame clones, with some not included. The data show roughly 150,000 clones, approximately 90% seen once. This material consisted of peripheral blood, taken 28 days after the second AZD1222 dose. These receptors were taken from an adult who received the AZD1222 COVID-19 vaccine. Each CDR3 is given with its conserved first and last residue. A D gene is named only where the DNA matches it firmly. The listing skips clone size in some rows; elsewhere it reads once, few, many or a size class.

size: NA; J: TRBJ2-7; V: TRBV5-8; D: TRBD1; CDR3: CASFNRDRGLYEQYF; DNA: TGTGCCAGCTTTAATAGGGACAGGGGGCTTTACGAGCAGTACTTC
size: NA; J: TRBJ1-2; V: TRBV6-1; D: NA; CDR3: CASSEGYTPNYGYTF; DNA: TGTGCCAGCAGTGAAGGTTACACCCCAAACTATGGCTACACCTTC
size: NA; J: TRBJ1-5; V: TRBV6-1; D: NA; CDR3: CASSEARGALPQHF; DNA: TGTGCCAGCAGTGAAGCTCGTGGAGCTCTGCCCCAGCATTTT
size: NA; J: TRBJ2-5; V: TRBV24-1; D: TRBD2; CDR3: CATSDSRSGGETQYF; DNA: TGTGCCACCAGTGATTCTCGATCGGGGGGAGAGACCCAGTACTTC
size: NA; J: TRBJ2-7; V: TRBV21-1; D: NA; CDR3: CASRFEQGDEQYF; DNA: TGTGCCAGCCGATTTGAACAGGGAGACGAGCAGTACTTC
size: NA; J: TRBJ1-2; V: TRBV9; D: NA; CDR3: CASSVSAGGSGYTF; DNA: TGTGCCAGCAGCGTAAGCGCTGGAGGGAGTGGCTACACCTTC
size: NA; J: TRBJ2-2; V: TRBV5-1; D: NA; CDR3: CASSSHGMSLTGELFF; DNA: TGCGCCAGCAGCTCCCACGGGATGTCCCTCACCGGGGAGCTGTTTTTT
size: few; J: TRBJ2-7; V: TRBV18; D: TRBD1; CDR3: CASSRQGGLLSSYEQYF; DNA: TGTGCCAGCTCTAGACAGGGGGGACTTCTTAGCTCCTACGAGCAGTACTTC
size: NA; J: TRBJ2-2; V: TRBV11-3; D: NA; CDR3: CASSLAAGPTNTGELFF; DNA: TGTGCCAGCAGCTTAGCTGCCGGACCCACCAACACCGGGGAGCTGTTTTTT
size: NA; J: TRBJ1-5; V: TRBV11-1; D: NA; CDR3: CASSLSPNQPQHF; DNA: TGTGCCAGCAGCCTATCTCCTAATCAGCCCCAGCATTTT